The rows below give T cell receptor beta chains drawn from one sample of a study of blood T cells in healthy people across ages. TCRdb reprocessed the 5' RACE reads via MiXCR and lists one record per CDR3 protein. The table lists 850,000 to 1,300,000 distinct CDR3 sequences, under 55% of them singletons. What was sequenced was blood. The source is a woman aged 55-69 years in good health. Both conserved end residues are part of each CDR3. A D gene is named only where the DNA matches it firmly. Size is omitted from some rows. Given values are once, few, many or a class for expanded clones.

TRBD2,TRBV18,TRBJ2-1,few,CASSPPGLAMNEQFF,TGTGCCAGCTCACCTCCGGGACTAGCGATGAATGAGCAGTTCTTC
NA,TRBV6-1,TRBJ2-1,NA,CATHLLLSSYNEQFF,TGTGCCACCCATCTCCTACTCAGCTCCTACAATGAGCAGTTCTTC
NA,TRBV20-1,TRBJ1-4,NA,CSASARRLGELFF,TGCAGTGCTAGTGCCAGACGCCTTGGGGAACTGTTTTTT
NA,TRBV20-1,TRBJ2-3,few,CSARDFSQPGTDTQYF,TGCAGTGCTAGAGATTTTAGCCAGCCCGGCACAGATACGCAGTATTTT
TRBD1,TRBV5-1,TRBJ1-6,once,CASSWGQGSSPLHF,TGCGCCAGCAGCTGGGGACAGGGGTCTTCACCCCTCCACTTT
NA,TRBV6-7,TRBJ2-7,NA,CASSYSAGTGAYEQYF,TGTGCCAGCAGTTACTCGGCCGGGACGGGCGCCTACGAGCAGTACTTC
NA,TRBV9,TRBJ2-3,few,CASSPRSGDSTDTQYF,TGTGCCAGCAGCCCCCGGTCCGGCGATAGCACAGATACGCAGTATTTT
NA,TRBV27,TRBJ1-6,NA,CASSYPGSPLHF,TGTGCCAGCAGCTACCCCGGGTCACCCCTCCACTTT
TRBD2,TRBV6-2/TRBV6-3,TRBJ2-5,NA,CASSSAGQAETQYF,TGTGCCAGCAGTTCAGCGGGGCAGGCAGAGACCCAGTACTTC
NA,TRBV27,TRBJ1-4,NA,CASGLRGEKLFF,TGTGCCAGTGGACTCCGGGGGGAAAAACTGTTTTTT
TRBD2,TRBV3-1,TRBJ2-1,NA,CASSQVSLRGSPYNEQFF,TGTGCCAGCAGCCAAGTGTCCCTTCGCGGGAGCCCCTACAATGAGCAGTTCTTC
NA,TRBV9,TRBJ1-4,few,CASSAQGMGNEKLFF,TGTGCCAGCAGCGCCCAGGGGATGGGTAATGAAAAACTGTTTTTT
NA,TRBV12-3/TRBV12-4,TRBJ2-5,NA,CASTLEAYQETQYF,TGTGCCAGCACCCTCGAGGCTTACCAAGAGACCCAGTACTTC
NA,TRBV6-5,TRBJ1-1,NA,CASSLYLRGGTEAFF,TGTGCCAGCAGTCTGTACTTACGCGGGGGCACTGAAGCTTTCTTT
NA,TRBV25-1,TRBJ2-7,NA,CASSDPPAQYEQYF,TGTGCCAGCAGTGATCCACCGGCGCAGTACGAGCAGTACTTC
NA,TRBV27,TRBJ1-5,once,CASSEQEDQPQHF,TGTGCCAGCAGCGAACAGGAAGATCAGCCCCAGCATTTT
NA,TRBV27,TRBJ1-1,NA,CASSTLTENTEAFF,TGTGCCAGCAGTACCCTGACAGAGAACACTGAAGCTTTCTTT
NA,TRBV10-1,TRBJ2-5,NA,CASSEAPPGAQYF,TGCGCCAGCAGTGAGGCCCCGCCGGGGGCCCAGTACTTC
NA,TRBV4-2,TRBJ2-3,many,CASSQDYEASAGADTQYF,TGTGCCAGCAGCCAAGATTACGAGGCCAGCGCGGGCGCAGATACGCAGTATTTT
TRBD2,TRBV27,TRBJ2-3,NA,CASSPQSGRVTDTQYF,TGTGCCAGCAGTCCCCAAAGCGGGAGAGTCACAGATACGCAGTATTTT
NA,TRBV4-2,TRBJ2-7,NA,CASSARTAYEQYF,TGTGCCAGCAGCGCCAGGACGGCCTACGAGCAGTACTTC
TRBD1,TRBV20-1,TRBJ1-2,NA,CSARAVGTGGYGYTF,TGCAGTGCTAGAGCGGTGGGGACAGGAGGATATGGCTACACCTTC
NA,TRBV28,TRBJ2-7,once,CASSLWRKDRHYEQYF,TGTGCCAGCAGTTTATGGCGTAAGGACAGACATTACGAGCAGTACTTC
NA,TRBV5-1,TRBJ1-4,NA,CASSQDSGTSNEKLFF,TGCGCCAGCAGCCAGGATTCCGGGACGTCTAATGAAAAACTGTTTTTT
NA,TRBV29-1,TRBJ1-4,few,CSVSLRSRNEKLFF,TGCAGCGTTTCCCTCCGTTCCCGGAATGAAAAACTGTTTTTT
NA,TRBV28,TRBJ1-6,NA,CASSPLTTAPLHF,TGTGCCAGCAGTCCCCTCACGACGGCTCCCCTCCACTTT
TRBD1,TRBV5-1,TRBJ2-7,few,CASSSKHGDRVASYEQYF,TGCGCCAGCAGCTCCAAACACGGAGACAGGGTAGCGTCCTACGAGCAGTACTTC
NA,TRBV7-2,TRBJ1-1,NA,CASSPWERKAFF,TGTGCCAGCAGCCCATGGGAGAGAAAAGCTTTCTTT
NA,TRBV9,TRBJ2-1,few,CASSVAHEQFF,TGTGCCAGCAGCGTAGCCCATGAGCAGTTCTTC
TRBD1,TRBV6-5,TRBJ2-7,NA,CASNPGTGLREQYF,TGTGCCAGCAACCCCGGGACAGGCCTCAGGGAGCAGTACTTC
NA,TRBV20-1,TRBJ2-7,NA,CSADPGGPAWEQYF,TGCAGTGCCGACCCCGGGGGACCTGCATGGGAGCAGTACTTC
TRBD1,TRBV12-3/TRBV12-4,TRBJ2-5,NA,CASSKQGAGETQYF,TGTGCCAGCAGCAAACAGGGGGCCGGAGAGACCCAGTACTTC
TRBD2,TRBV25-1,TRBJ2-1,few,CASSESLAGVNEQFF,TGTGCCAGCAGTGAATCCCTAGCGGGAGTCAATGAGCAGTTCTTC
TRBD1,TRBV10-2,TRBJ2-1,few,CASRDRASRNNEQFF,TGCGCCAGCAGGGACAGGGCCTCGCGGAACAATGAGCAGTTCTTC
NA,TRBV10-3,TRBJ1-2,few,CAISEATTNLWGYTF,TGTGCCATCAGTGAGGCCACCACCAATCTTTGGGGCTACACCTTC
TRBD2,TRBV27,TRBJ2-3,few,CASRLAGGSLADTQYF,TGTGCCAGCAGACTAGCGGGAGGGTCTCTCGCAGATACGCAGTATTTT
NA,TRBV4-1,TRBJ1-1,few,CASSQGTNRDTEAFF,TGCGCCAGCAGCCAAGGAACGAACAGGGACACTGAAGCTTTCTTT
TRBD2,TRBV2,TRBJ2-5,few,CASGGLAGEYF,TGTGCCAGCGGTGGACTAGCGGGAGAGTACTTC
NA,TRBV20-1,TRBJ2-1,NA,CSAPGTKISEQFF,TGCAGTGCGCCCGGGACCAAGATTAGTGAGCAGTTCTTC